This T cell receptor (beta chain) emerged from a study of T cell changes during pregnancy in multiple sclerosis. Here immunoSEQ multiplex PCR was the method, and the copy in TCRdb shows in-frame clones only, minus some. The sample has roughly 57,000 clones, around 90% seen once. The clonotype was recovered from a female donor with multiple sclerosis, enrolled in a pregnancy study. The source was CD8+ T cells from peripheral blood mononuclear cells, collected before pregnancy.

In nucleotides, the CDR3 is TGTGCCAGCGGGGAGAATCAGCCCCAGCATTTT. This sequence encodes CASGENQPQHF. The chain has TRBV2 and TRBJ1-5, with D hard to call. CDR1 is SNHLY, CDR2 FYNNEI, per germline. The CDR3 is made up of 11 amino acids. Trimming cost V 8 bases and J 4 bases, with 6 bases left between them.